The source of this T cell receptor beta chain is a study of control samples from healthy donors and cancer patients. This table comes from immunoSEQ multiplex PCR, and its TCRdb copy is limited to in-frame clones, with some not included. The profile shows fewer than 200,000 clones, 85% to 95% of them singletons. The receptor comes from a man aged 30 to 39 in good health. The sequenced sample consisted of blood.

The CDR3 here is CASSESGTGEYNEQFF. DNA for the CDR3: TGTGCCAGCAGTGAATCCGGGACAGGAGAGTACAATGAGCAGTTCTTC. The chain recombines TRBV6-1 with TRBJ2-1, with TRBD1 matching over 8 bases. The ends lost 2 bases at V and 4 bases at J; junction bases unmatched: 7. The CDR3 has 16 residues. Per germline, CDR1 MNHNS and CDR2 SASEGT.